This T cell receptor (beta chain) was recovered during a study of identical twins. Findings and limits, study-wide: Monozygotic twin pairs showed more out-of-frame TCR alpha sharing than models estimated.

A single record per CDR3 protein comes from TCRdb applying MiXCR to the 5' RACE reads. There are some 250,000 distinct CDR3 sequences in the sample; roughly 13% occur only once, and about 3.9% lies in the top ten. V lost 0 bases to trimming and J lost 1 base, with 13 bases between them. Germline lookup yields CDR1 LGHNA and CDR2 YNFKEQ. CDR3 length: 16 residues. This clonotype was counted many times. Its specificity is not known. This same sample was also part of a study on yellow fever vaccine responses in identical twins. That report adds: After vaccination, twins' T cell response reportedly seemed partly convergent, partly personalized.

The chain combines TRBV4-2 with TRBJ2-7; maybe TRBD2 (5 bases). Sequenced material: memory (CD45RO+) T cells sorted from blood. This sequence was found in a woman aged 18-29 years in good health. The CDR3 reads CASSQESGRRSYEQYF. The CDR3, as DNA: TGTGCCAGCAGCCAAGAGTCGGGAAGGCGTTCCTACGAGCAGTACTTC.